The TCR beta chain described here comes from a study of OX40 agonist ivuxolimab in advanced cancers. Looking at the study overall: Melanoma, hepatocellular carcinoma, head and neck or renal cell cancer occurred in dose-escalation patients. Overall study results and limits: On average, a greater number of expanded clones characterised CD8+ T cells relative to CD4+.

V gave up 5 bases and J gave up 6 bases; unmatched junction bases: 4. The CDR3 loop spans 12 amino acids. Germline CDR1 reads SQVTM; CDR2 reads ANQGSEA. TCRdb's table, derived via immunoSEQ multiplex PCR, lists solely in-frame clones and lacks some. The sample includes 60,000 to 75,000 clones, nearly 90% seen only once; the top ten take about 5%. Comment on this clone: The antigen is not known.

Prior autoimmune disease or systemic immunosuppression barred patients. Blood sampling took place at baseline, cycle 4 day 1, and cycle 7 day 1. Sequenced here: CD4+ or CD8+ T cells sorted from blood, sampled in a trial of the OX40 agonist ivuxolimab. The sequence came from an adult with an advanced solid tumor such as melanoma, head and neck, liver or kidney cancer. V is TRBV29-1 and J is TRBJ2-1; 7 bases are a match to TRBD1. The CDR3 spells CSVKTGPNEQFF. The CDR3 bases are TGCAGCGTTAAGACAGGGCCCAATGAGCAGTTCTTC.